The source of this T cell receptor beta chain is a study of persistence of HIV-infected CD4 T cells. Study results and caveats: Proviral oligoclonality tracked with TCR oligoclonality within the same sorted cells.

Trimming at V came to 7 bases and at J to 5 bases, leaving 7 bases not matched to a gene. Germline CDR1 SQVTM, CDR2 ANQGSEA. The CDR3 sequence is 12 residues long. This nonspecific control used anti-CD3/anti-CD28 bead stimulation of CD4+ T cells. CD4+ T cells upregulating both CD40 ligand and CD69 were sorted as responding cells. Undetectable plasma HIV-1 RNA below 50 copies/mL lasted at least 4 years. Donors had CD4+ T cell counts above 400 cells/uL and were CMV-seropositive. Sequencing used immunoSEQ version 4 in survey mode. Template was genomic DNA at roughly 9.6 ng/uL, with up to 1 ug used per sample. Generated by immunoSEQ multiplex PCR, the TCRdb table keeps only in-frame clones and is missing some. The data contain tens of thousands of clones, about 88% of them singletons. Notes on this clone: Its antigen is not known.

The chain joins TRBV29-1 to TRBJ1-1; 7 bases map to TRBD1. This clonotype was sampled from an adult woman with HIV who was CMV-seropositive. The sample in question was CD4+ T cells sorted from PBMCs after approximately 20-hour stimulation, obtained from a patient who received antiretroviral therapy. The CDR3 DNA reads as TGCAGCGGCCGACAGGGTGAGACTGAAGCTTTCTTT. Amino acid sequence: CSGRQGETEAFF.